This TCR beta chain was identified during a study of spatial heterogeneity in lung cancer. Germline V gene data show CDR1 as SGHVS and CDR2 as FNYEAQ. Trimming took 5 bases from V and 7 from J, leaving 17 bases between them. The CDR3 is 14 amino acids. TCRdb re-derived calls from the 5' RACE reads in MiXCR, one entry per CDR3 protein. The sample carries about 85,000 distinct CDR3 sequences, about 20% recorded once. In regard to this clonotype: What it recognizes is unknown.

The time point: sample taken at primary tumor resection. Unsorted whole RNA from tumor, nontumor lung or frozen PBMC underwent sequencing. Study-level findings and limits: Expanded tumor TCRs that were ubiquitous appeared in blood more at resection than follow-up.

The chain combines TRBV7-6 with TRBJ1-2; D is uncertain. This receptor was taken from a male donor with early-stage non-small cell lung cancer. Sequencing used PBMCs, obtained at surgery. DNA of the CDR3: TGTGCCAGCAGCCCCGGAGTGCCGGCGGTTGGCTACACCTTC. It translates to CASSPGVPAVGYTF.